This record looks at one T cell receptor (beta chain) sequence and its context. Its antigen is not identified. This specimen belongs to a study of OX40 agonist ivuxolimab in advanced cancers. Study-wide results and caveats: People who partly responded at 0.1-3.0 mg/kg had some of the least clonal expansion seen.

Per germline, CDR1 SQVTM and CDR2 ANQGSEA. After removal of 6 bases from V and 2 bases from J, the junction contained 6 bases not matched to a gene. The CDR3 runs to 15 residues. This table comes from immunoSEQ multiplex PCR, and its TCRdb copy is limited to in-frame clones, with some not included. The profile shows fewer than 90,000 clones, around 88% of them singletons. The sequence was obtained from an adult with an advanced solid tumor such as melanoma, head and neck, liver or kidney cancer. The material was CD4+ or CD8+ T cells sorted from blood, obtained in a trial of the OX40 agonist ivuxolimab. The V gene is TRBV29-1, the J gene TRBJ2-5, with 13 bases lining up with TRBD2. CDR3: CSVEGTSGNQETQYF. The CDR3 DNA is TGCAGCGTCGAGGGGACTAGCGGGAATCAAGAGACCCAGTACTTC.